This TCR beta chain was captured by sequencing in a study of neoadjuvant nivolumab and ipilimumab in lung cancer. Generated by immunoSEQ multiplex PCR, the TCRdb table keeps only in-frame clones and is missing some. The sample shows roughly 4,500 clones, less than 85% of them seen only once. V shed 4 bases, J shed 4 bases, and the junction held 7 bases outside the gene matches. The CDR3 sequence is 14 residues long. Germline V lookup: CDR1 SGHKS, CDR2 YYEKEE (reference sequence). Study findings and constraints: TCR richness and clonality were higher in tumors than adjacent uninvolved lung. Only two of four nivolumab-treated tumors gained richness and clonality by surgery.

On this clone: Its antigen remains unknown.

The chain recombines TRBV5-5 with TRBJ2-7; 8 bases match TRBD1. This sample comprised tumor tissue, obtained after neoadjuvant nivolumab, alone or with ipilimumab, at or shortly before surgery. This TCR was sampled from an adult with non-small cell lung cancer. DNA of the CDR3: TGTGCCAGCAGCCTTGGACAGGGACGATACGAGCAGTACTTC. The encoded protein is CASSLGQGRYEQYF.